The 9 T cell receptor beta chains listed next were all sequenced from one sample in a study of cytomegalovirus exposure and HLA in healthy donors. In the PCR, 60 Vbeta and 13 Jbeta primers were used. The method was immunoSEQ multiplex PCR; TCRdb's version includes in-frame clones alone and lacks a portion of them. The sample has some 96,000 clones, roughly 76% seen once. The specimen was PBMCs. The receptor source for this set is a woman aged 55-70 years in good health and CMV-seropositive.

The sample holds one count of this clone. For the CDR3, the DNA is TGTGCCAGCCGTACGGGACTAGCGGATAGCACAGATACGCAGTATTTT. Its protein product is CASRTGLADSTDTQYF. The chain joins TRBV2 to TRBJ2-3, with 11 bases matching TRBD2. V was pared by 8 bases and J by 0 bases, with 7 bases of the junction left unmatched. Germline values: CDR1 SNHLY, CDR2 FYNNEI. The CDR3 runs 16 residues.

V gene TRBV6-5 combines with J gene TRBJ2-7, with D possibly TRBD1 on 5 matching bases. Per the germline V gene, CDR1 is MNHEY and CDR2 is SVGAGI. V was shortened by 5 bases and J by 3 bases, with 11 bases between the two germline ends. CDR3 size: 13 residues. DNA for the CDR3: TGTGCCAGCAGTGAACAGGCTTTCTACGAGCAGTACTTC. It encodes CASSEQAFYEQYF.

The chain joins TRBV9 to TRBJ1-4, with TRBD1 as a possible D gene (6 bases). The germline CDR1 and CDR2 sequences are SGDLS and YYNGEE. Trimming pared 4 bases from V and 4 bases from J, leaving 14 bases between. The CDR3 has 15 residues. DNA for the CDR3: TGTGCCAGCAGCCGGCAGGGAGGGGGTAATGAAAAACTGTTTTTT. Translating it yields CASSRQGGGNEKLFF.

The V gene is TRBV7-3, the J gene TRBJ1-2, with D maybe TRBD1 (6 bases). Looked up from germline, CDR1 is SGHTA and CDR2 is FQGTGA. The CDR3 has 16 residues. The V end lost 2 bases, the J end lost 8 bases, and 21 bases lay between the germline ends. CDR3: CASSLAHDRWQGGYTF. In DNA, the CDR3 is TGTGCCAGCAGCTTAGCCCATGACAGGTGGCAGGGAGGCTACACCTTC.

This chain connects TRBV5-4 to TRBJ2-7; weak D call: TRBD1 (6 bases). The V gene lost 4 bases and the J gene lost 1 base, with 12 bases spanning the gap. The V gene's germline CDR1 is SGHNT and CDR2 YYREEE (reference sequence). This CDR3 spans 14 amino acids. CDR3 coding DNA: TGTGCCAGCAGCCCCAGGGGTGGGTCCTACGAGCAGTACTTC. This encodes CASSPRGGSYEQYF.

This clone was counted a single time. V is TRBV21-1 and J is TRBJ1-5; the table assigns TRBD1, which was not confirmed against the DNA. TRBV21-1 is noted as a pseudogene. This CDR3 comprises 16 residues. The CDR3 sequence is CASSFRGQVSNQPQHF. The CDR3 DNA sequence: TGTGCCAGCAGCTTTCGAGGACAGGTTAGCAATCAGCCCCAGCATTTT.

The chain carries TRBV15 and TRBJ2-3, with 8 nucleotides matching TRBD2. Germline assignment: CDR1 LNHNV and CDR2 YYDKDF (reference sequence). The J segment lost 7 bases and the V segment lost 3 bases, leaving 6 bases of the junction unmatched. The CDR3 has 14 amino acids. The CDR3, as DNA: TGTGCCACCAGCAGTCACGGGAGGGCCCATACGCAGTATTTT. Its protein product is CATSSHGRAHTQYF.

This chain uses TRBV10-1 with TRBJ2-3; 8 nucleotides align to TRBD2. Germline-derived CDR1 and CDR2 are WNHNN and SYGVQD (reference sequence). The CDR3 runs 16 residues. Trimming removed 0 bases from V and 3 bases from J; junction bases left unmatched: 5. As DNA, the CDR3 is TGCGCCAGCAGTGAGTCTTGGACGGGGGGGACAGATACGCAGTATTTT. Its protein product is CASSESWTGGTDTQYF.

The genes are TRBV27 and TRBJ1-3; 9 bases are a match to TRBD1. The CDR3 totals 13 residues. CDR1 MNHEY and CDR2 SMNVEV come from the germline V gene (reference sequence). V gave up 5 bases and J gave up 7 bases; unmatched junction bases: 3. The CDR3 region is CASSPTGGNTIYF. The CDR3 DNA sequence: TGTGCCAGCAGTCCGACAGGGGGTAACACCATATATTTT.